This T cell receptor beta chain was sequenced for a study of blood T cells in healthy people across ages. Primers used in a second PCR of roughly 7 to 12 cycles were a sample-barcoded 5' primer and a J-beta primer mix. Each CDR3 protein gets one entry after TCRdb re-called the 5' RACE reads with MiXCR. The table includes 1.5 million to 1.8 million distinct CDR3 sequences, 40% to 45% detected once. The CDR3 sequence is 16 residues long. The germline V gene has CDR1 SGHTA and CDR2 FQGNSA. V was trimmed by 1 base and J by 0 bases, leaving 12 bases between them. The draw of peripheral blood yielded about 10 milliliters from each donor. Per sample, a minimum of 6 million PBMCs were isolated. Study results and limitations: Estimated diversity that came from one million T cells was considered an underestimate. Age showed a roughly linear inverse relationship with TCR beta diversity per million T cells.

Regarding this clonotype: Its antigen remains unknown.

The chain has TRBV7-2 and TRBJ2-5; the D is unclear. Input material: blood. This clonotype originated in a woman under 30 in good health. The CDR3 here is CASSLEEAKNQETQYF. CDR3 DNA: TGTGCCAGCAGCTTAGAGGAAGCAAAAAACCAAGAGACCCAGTACTTC. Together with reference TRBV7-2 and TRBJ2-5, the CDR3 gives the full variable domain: GAGVSQSPSNKVTEKGKDVELRCDPISGHTALYWYRQSLGQGLEFLIYFQGNSAPDKSGLPSDRFSAERTGGSVSTLTIQRTQQEDSAVYLCASSLEEAKNQETQYFGPGTRLLVL.